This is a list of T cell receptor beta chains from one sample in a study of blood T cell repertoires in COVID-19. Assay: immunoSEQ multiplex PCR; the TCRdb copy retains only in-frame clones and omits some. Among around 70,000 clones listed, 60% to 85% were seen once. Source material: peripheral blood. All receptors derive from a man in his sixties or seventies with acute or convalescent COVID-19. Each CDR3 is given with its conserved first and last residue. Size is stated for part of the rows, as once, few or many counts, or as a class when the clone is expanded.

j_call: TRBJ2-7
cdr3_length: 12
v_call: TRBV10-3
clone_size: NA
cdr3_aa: CAIRTTGDEQYF

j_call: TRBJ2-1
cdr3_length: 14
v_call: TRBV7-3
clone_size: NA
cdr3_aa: CASSHGQGGNEQFF

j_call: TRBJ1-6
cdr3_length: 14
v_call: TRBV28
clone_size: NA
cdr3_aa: CASSIPGQSSPLHF

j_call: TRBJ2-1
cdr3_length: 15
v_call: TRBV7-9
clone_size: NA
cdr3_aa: CASSLRRTGLTEQFF

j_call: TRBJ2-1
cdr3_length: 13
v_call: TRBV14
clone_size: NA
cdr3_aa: CASSQVRYNEQFF

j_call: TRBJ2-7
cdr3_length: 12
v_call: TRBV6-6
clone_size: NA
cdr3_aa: CASHRDIYEQYF

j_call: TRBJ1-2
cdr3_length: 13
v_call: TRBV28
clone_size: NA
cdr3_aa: CASSLMAAYGYTF

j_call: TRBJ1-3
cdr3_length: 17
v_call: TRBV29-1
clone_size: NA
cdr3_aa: CSVEDHGGASSGNTIYF

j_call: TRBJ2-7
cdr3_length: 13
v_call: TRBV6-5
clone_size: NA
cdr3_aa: CASSQTGTYEQYF

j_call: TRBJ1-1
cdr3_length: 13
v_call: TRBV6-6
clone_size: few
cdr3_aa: CANSGTGGTEAFF